The 2 T cell receptor beta chains below come from one sample, sequenced in a study of blood T cell repertoires in COVID-19. Clones were sequenced by immunoSEQ multiplex PCR, and TCRdb holds only the in-frame ones, with some missing. The sample lists 20,000 to 25,000 clones; approximately 88% were seen once. The sequenced sample consisted of peripheral blood. Receptors were obtained from a human donor with active COVID-19. The donor label of this sample is uncertain.

The chain has TRBV27 and TRBJ1-6; 8 nucleotides align to TRBD1. Germline-derived CDR1 and CDR2 are MNHEY and SMNVEV (reference sequence). The CDR3 extends over 17 amino acids. After removal of 3 bases from V and 0 bases from J, the junction contained 4 bases not matched to a gene. CDR3 coding DNA: TGTGCCAGCAGTTTTGGGGGACAGGACTCCTATAATTCACCCCTCCACTTT. Translated: CASSFGGQDSYNSPLHF.

The V call is TRBV19, the J call TRBJ1-1; D is perhaps TRBD1 (5 bases). The CDR3 is 13 residues long. Looked up from germline, CDR1 is LNHDA and CDR2 is SQIVND (reference sequence). Trimming took 6 bases from V and 4 from J, leaving 12 bases between them. CDR3 bases: TGTGCCAGTAGCGAACTAAGGGGCACTGAAGCTTTCTTT. This codes for CASSELRGTEAFF.